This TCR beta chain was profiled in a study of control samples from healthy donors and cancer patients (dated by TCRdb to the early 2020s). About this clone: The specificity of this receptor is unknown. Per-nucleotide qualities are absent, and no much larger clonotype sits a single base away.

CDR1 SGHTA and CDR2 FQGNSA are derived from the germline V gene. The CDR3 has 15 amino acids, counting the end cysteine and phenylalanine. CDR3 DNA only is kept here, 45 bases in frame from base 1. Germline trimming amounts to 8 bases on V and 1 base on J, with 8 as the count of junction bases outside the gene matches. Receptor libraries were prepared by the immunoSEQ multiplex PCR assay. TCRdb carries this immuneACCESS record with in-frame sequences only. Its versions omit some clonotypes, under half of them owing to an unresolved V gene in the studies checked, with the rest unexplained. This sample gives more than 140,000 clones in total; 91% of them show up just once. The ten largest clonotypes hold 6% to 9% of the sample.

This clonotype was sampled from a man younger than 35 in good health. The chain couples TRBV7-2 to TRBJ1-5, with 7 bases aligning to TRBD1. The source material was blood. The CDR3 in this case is CASASYRGSNQPQHF. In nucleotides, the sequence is TGTGCCAGCGCATCCTACAGGGGAAGCAATCAGCCCCAGCATTTT.